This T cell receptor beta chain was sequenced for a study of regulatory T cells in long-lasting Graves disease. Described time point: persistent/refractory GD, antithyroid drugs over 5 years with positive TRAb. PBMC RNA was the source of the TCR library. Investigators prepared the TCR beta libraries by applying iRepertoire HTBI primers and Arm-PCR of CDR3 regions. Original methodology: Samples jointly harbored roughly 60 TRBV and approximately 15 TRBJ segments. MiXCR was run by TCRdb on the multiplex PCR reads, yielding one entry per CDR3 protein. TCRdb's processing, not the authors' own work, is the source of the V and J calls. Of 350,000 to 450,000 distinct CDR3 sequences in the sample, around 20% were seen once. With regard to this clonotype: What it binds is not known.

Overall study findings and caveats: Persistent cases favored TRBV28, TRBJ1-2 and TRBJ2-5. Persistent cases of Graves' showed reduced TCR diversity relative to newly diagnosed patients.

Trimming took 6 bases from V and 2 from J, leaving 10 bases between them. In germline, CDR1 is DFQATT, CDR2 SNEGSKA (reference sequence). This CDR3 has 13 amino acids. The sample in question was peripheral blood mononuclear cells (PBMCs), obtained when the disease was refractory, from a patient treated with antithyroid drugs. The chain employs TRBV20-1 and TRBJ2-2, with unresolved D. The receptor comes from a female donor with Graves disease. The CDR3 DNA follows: TGCAGTGCCTCAAAACCAAACACCGGGGAGCTGTTTTTT. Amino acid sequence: CSASKPNTGELFF.